Detailed here is one T cell receptor beta chain. What it binds is unknown. The source of the sample is a study of cytomegalovirus exposure and HLA in healthy donors. Study-wide points: Accurate prediction of most subjects' HLA-A and HLA-B alleles from TCR beta sequences was reported. Common viral pathogens were later found to be apparently linked to several of the most significant clusters. In a later analysis, specific HLA alleles were associated with 15,000 to 20,000 TCR beta sequences at a 0.05 false discovery rate.

The PCR contained 60 Vbeta and 13 Jbeta primers. Repertoires were generated with immunoSEQ multiplex PCR, while TCRdb's copy carries only in-frame clones and drops some. The repertoire has about 280,000 clones, 70% to 90% of them found once; the top ten carry approximately 2%. The sequencing input was PBMCs. This receptor was identified in a woman aged 18-29 years in good health and CMV-seronegative.

The CDR3 loop reads CASGAGGEQYF. CDR3 bases: TGCGCCAGCGGAGCGGGTGGGGAGCAGTACTTC. The V call is TRBV10-2, the J call TRBJ2-7; TRBD2 might be the D (6 bases). This CDR3 region has 11 residues. Germline assignment: CDR1 WSHSY and CDR2 SAAADI. The V end was cut by 8 bases, the J end by 7 bases, with 12 bases between.